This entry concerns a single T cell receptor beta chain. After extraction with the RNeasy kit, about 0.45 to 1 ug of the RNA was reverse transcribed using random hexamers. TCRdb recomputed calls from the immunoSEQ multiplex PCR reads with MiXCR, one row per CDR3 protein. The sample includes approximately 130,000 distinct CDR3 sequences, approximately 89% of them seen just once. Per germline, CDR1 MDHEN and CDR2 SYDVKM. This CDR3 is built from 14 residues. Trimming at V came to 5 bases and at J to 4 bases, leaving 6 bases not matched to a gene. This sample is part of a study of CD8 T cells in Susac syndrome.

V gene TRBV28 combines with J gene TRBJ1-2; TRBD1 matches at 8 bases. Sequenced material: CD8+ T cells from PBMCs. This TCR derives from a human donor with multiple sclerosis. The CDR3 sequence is CASSTRQGFYGYTF. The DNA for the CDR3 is TGTGCCAGCAGTACGAGACAGGGGTTCTATGGCTACACCTTC.